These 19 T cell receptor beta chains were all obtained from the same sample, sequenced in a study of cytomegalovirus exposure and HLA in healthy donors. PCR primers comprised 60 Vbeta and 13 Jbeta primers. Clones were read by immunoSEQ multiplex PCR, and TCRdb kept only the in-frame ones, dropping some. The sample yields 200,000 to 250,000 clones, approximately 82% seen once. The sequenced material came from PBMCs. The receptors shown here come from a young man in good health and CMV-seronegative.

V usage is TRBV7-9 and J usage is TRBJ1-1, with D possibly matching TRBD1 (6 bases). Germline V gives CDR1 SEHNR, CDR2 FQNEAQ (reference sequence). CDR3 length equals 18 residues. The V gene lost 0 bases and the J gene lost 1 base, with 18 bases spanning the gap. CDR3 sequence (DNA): TGTGCCAGCAGCTTAGCGTTTCAGGGGCTCCGAAAGAACACTGAAGCTTTCTTT. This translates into CASSLAFQGLRKNTEAFF.

CDR3: CASRREAGVGSDTQYF. The CDR3 nucleotides read TGCGCCAGCAGGAGGGAAGCGGGAGTAGGATCAGATACGCAGTATTTT. The chain links TRBV5-1 to TRBJ2-3; 8 bases agree with TRBD2. Germline V CDR1 and CDR2: SGHRS, YFSETQ. The length of the CDR3 is 16 residues. Trimming removed 5 bases from V and 4 bases from J; junction bases left unmatched: 12.

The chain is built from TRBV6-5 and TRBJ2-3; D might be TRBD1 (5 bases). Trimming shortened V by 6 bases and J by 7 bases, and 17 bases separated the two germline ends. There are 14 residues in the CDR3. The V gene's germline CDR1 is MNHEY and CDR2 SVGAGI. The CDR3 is CASRDGTGVYTQYF. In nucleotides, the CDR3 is TGTGCCAGCAGGGATGGAACAGGAGTTTATACGCAGTATTTT.

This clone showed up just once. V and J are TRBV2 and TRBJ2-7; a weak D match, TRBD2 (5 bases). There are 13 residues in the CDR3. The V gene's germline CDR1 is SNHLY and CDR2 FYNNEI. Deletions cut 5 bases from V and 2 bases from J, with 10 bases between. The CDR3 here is CASSRDRPYEQYF. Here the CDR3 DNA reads TGTGCCAGCAGTCGGGATCGTCCCTACGAGCAGTACTTC.

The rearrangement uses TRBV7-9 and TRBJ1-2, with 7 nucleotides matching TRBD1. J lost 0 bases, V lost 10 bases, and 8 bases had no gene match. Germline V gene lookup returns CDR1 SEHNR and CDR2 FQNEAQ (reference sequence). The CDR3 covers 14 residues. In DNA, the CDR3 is TGTGCCACCGAGAATACAGGGGCTAACTATGGCTACACCTTC. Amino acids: CATENTGANYGYTF.

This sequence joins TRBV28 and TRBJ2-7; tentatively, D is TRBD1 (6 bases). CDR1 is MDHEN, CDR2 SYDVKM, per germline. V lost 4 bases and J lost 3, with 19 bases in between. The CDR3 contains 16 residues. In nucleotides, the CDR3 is TGTGCCAGCAGTTCGAATTCTGGGGGCCGGGGCTACGAGCAGTACTTC. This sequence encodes CASSSNSGGRGYEQYF.

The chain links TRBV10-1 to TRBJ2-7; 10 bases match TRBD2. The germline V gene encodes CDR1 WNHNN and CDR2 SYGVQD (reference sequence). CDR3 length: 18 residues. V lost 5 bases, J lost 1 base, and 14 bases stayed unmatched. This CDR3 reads CASSPAGTSETKSYEQYF. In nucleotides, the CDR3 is TGCGCCAGCAGTCCCGCCGGGACTAGCGAGACCAAATCCTACGAGCAGTACTTC.

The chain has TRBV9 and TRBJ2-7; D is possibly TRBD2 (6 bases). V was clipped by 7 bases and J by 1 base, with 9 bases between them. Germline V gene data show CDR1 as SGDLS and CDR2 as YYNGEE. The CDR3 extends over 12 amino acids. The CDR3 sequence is CASGGISYEQYF. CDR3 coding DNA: TGTGCCAGCGGGGGGATATCCTACGAGCAGTACTTC.

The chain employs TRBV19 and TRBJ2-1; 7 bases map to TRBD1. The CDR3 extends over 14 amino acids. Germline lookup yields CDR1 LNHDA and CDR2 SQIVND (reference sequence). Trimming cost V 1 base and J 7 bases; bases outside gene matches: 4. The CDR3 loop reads CASSIGWDSNEQFF. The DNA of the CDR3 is TGTGCCAGTAGTATAGGTTGGGACAGTAATGAGCAGTTCTTC.

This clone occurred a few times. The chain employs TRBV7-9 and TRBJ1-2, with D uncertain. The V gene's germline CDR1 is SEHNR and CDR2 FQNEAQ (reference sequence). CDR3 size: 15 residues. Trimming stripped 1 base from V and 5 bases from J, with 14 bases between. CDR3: CASSLVGRPGYGYTF. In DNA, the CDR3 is TGTGCCAGCAGCTTAGTGGGCAGGCCGGGGTATGGCTACACCTTC. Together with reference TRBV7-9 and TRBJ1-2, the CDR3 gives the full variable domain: DTGVSQNPRHKITKRGQNVTFRCDPISEHNRLYWYRQTLGQGPEFLTYFQNEAQLEKSRLLSDRFSAERPKGSFSTLEIQRTEQGDSAMYLCASSLVGRPGYGYTFGSGTRLTVV.

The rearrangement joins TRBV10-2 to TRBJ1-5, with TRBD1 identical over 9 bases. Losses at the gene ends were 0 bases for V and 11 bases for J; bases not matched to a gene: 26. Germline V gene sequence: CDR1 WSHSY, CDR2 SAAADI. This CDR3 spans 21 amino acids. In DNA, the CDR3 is TGCGCCAGCAGTGAGTCTGGGAATATAAACCCCGGGACAGGGTTACGGGGGGCCCAGCATTTT. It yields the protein CASSESGNINPGTGLRGAQHF.

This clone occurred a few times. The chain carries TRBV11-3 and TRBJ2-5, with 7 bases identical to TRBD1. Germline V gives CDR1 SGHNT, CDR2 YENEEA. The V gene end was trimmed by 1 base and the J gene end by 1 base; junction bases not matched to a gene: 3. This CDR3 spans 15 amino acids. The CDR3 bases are TGTGCCAGCAGCTTAGGTGGGACAGCCCAAGAGACCCAGTACTTC. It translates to CASSLGGTAQETQYF.

CDR3 in DNA: TGTGCCAGCAGCTTCGGGGACTATAGCACAGATACGCAGTATTTT. The encoded protein is CASSFGDYSTDTQYF. The rearrangement uses TRBV5-4 and TRBJ2-3, with 7 bases that match TRBD2. With 2 bases clipped from V and 0 bases from J, the junction kept 3 bases outside the gene matches. The CDR3 spans 15 residues. Looked up from germline, CDR1 is SGHNT and CDR2 is YYREEE (reference sequence). Full variable domain (outside the CDR3, taken from reference TRBV5-4 and TRBJ2-3): ETGVTQSPTHLIKTRGQQVTLRCSSQSGHNTVSWYQQALGQGPQFIFQYYREEENGRGNFPPRFSGLQFPNYSSELNVNALELDDSALYLCASSFGDYSTDTQYFGPGTRLTVL.

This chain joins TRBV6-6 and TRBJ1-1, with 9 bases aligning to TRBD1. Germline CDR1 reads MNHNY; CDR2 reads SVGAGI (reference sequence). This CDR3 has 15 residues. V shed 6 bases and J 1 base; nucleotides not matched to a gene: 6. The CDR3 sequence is CASRTGGVGNTEAFF. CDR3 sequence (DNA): TGTGCCAGCAGGACAGGGGGTGTGGGGAACACTGAAGCTTTCTTT.

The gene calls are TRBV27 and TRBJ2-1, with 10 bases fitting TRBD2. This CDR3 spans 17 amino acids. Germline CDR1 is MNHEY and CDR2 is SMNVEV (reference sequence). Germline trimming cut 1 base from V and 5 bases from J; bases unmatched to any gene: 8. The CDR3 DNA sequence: TGTGCCAGCAGTTTATTAGGGGGACTAGCGTTAAACAATGAGCAGTTCTTC. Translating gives CASSLLGGLALNNEQFF.

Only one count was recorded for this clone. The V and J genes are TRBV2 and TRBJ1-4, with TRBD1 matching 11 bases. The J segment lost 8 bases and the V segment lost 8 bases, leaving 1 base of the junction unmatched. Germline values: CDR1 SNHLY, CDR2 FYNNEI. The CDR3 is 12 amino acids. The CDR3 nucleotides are TGTGCCAGCCGGGACAGGGGGGAAAAACTGTTTTTT. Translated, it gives CASRDRGEKLFF.

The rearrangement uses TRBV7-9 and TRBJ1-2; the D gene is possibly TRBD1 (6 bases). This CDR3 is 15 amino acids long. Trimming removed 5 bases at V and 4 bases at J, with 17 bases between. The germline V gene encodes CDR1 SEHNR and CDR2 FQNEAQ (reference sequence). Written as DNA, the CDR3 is TGTGCCAGCAGCGGTCACTCAGGGGATGGCTATGGCTACACCTTC. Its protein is CASSGHSGDGYGYTF.

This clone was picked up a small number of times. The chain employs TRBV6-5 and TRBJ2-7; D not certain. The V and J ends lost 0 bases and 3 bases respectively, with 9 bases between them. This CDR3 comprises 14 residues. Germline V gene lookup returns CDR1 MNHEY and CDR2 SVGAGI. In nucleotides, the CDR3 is TGTGCCAGCAGTTACTCGGCCGATTTCTACGAGCAGTACTTC. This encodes CASSYSADFYEQYF.

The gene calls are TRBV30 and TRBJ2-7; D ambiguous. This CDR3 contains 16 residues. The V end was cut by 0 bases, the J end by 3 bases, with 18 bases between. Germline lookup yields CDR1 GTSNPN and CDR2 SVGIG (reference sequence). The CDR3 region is CAWSVGPARPIYEQYF. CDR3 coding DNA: TGTGCCTGGAGTGTCGGTCCCGCCAGGCCTATCTACGAGCAGTACTTC.